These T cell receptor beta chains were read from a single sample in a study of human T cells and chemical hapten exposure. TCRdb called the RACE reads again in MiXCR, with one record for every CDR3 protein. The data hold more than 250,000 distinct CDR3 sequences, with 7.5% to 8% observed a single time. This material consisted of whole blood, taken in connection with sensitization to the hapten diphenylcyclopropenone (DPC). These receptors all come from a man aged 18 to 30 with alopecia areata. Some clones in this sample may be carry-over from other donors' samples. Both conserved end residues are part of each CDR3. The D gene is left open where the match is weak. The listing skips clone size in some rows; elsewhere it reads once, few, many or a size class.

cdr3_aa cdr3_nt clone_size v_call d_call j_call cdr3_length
CASSLSGAETQYF TGTGCCAGCAGCTTATCAGGGGCTGAGACCCAGTACTTC many TRBV11-2 . TRBJ2-5 13
CASSQDPSGITDTQYF TGCGCCAGCAGCCAAGACCCCTCAGGGATCACAGATACGCAGTATTTT few TRBV4-1 . TRBJ2-3 16
CASSLEGRRWGSGANVLTF TGTGCCAGCAGCTTAGAGGGTCGGAGATGGGGCTCTGGGGCCAACGTCCTGACTTTC many TRBV7-3 . TRBJ2-6 19
CASSPIGGRNTGELFF TGTGCCAGCAGCCCGATAGGTGGCAGAAACACCGGGGAGCTGTTTTTT . TRBV11-3 . TRBJ2-2 16
CASRLTTGWYEQYF TGTGCCAGCAGACTTACTACAGGGTGGTACGAGCAGTACTTC many TRBV28 . TRBJ2-7 14
CASSQDRTGRRGDEQFF TGTGCCAGCAGCCAGGACCGAACAGGACGGAGAGGCGATGAGCAGTTCTTC few TRBV4-2 . TRBJ2-1 17
CASTPFTGPKGTF TGTGCCAGCACCCCGTTTACGGGTCCAAAAGGCACCTTC . TRBV7-4 . TRBJ1-2 13
CASTTRDRGPTGELFF TGTGCCAGCACAACCCGGGACAGGGGGCCCACCGGGGAGCTGTTTTTT . TRBV6-2/TRBV6-3 TRBD1 TRBJ2-2 16
CASSLEVPEAFF TGTGCCAGCAGCTTAGAGGTTCCTGAAGCTTTCTTT . TRBV7-9 . TRBJ1-1 12
CAIRTGNEAFF TGTGCCATCAGGACAGGGAATGAAGCTTTCTTT few TRBV10-3 TRBD1 TRBJ1-1 11
CASSLRGWEGEAFF TGCGCCAGCAGCTTGAGAGGGTGGGAAGGTGAAGCTTTCTTT many TRBV5-1 . TRBJ1-1 14
CASRGQGPLGPHTDTQYF TGTGCCAGCCGGGGACAGGGGCCCTTGGGACCACACACAGATACGCAGTATTTT . TRBV7-2 TRBD1 TRBJ2-3 18
CASSQAPGDNIQYF TGTGCCAGCAGCCAAGCCCCGGGGGATAACATTCAGTACTTC few TRBV3-1 . TRBJ2-4 14
CASSYRGTGELFF TGTGCCAGCAGTTACCGGGGCACCGGGGAGCTGTTTTTT . TRBV6-5 . TRBJ2-2 13
CASSIIQGYNSPLHF TGTGCCAGCAGCATCATTCAGGGTTATAATTCACCCCTCCACTTT . TRBV12-3/TRBV12-4 . TRBJ1-6 15
CSAKKRGGRSYNEQFF TGCAGTGCTAAAAAGAGGGGGGGCCGCTCCTACAATGAGCAGTTCTTC many TRBV20-1 . TRBJ2-1 16
CASRPRYEQYF TGTGCCAGCAGACCACGCTACGAGCAGTACTTC . TRBV28 . TRBJ2-7 11
CATTSRDRSSGANVLTF TGTGCCACCACCTCCCGGGACAGAAGCTCTGGGGCCAACGTCCTGACTTTC . TRBV6-2/TRBV6-3 TRBD1 TRBJ2-6 17
CASSLFSGGYGYTF TGCGCCAGCAGCTTGTTTTCAGGAGGGTATGGCTACACCTTC few TRBV5-1 . TRBJ1-2 14
CASSYRYGGPGDTQYF TGTGCCAGCAGTTACCGATACGGGGGGCCGGGAGATACGCAGTATTTT . TRBV6-2/TRBV6-3 . TRBJ2-3 16